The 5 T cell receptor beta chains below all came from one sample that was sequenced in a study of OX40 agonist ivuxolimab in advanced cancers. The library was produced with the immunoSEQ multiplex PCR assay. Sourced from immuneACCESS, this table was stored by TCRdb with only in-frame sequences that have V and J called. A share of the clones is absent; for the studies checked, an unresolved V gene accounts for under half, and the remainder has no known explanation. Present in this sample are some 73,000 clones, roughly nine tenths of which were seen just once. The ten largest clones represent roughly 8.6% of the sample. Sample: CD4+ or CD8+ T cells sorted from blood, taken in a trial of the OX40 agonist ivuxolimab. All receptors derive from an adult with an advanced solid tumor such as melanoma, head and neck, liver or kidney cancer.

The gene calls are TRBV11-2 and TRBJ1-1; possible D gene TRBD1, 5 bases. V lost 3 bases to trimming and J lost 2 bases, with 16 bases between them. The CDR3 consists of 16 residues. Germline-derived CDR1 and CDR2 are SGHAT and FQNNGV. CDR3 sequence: CASSFGTQYRNTEAFF. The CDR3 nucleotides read TGTGCCAGCAGCTTTGGGACGCAATACCGTAACACTGAAGCTTTCTTT.

CDR3 in DNA: TGTGCCAGCAGTCTAGGGGGGACAGGGAGTTTGTCGCAGTATTTT. This sequence encodes CASSLGGTGSLSQYF. The chain recombines TRBV5-4 with TRBJ2-3; 9 bases align to TRBD1. V gave up 5 bases and J gave up 10 bases; unmatched junction bases: 14. Germline V gene data show CDR1 as SGHNT and CDR2 as YYREEE (reference sequence). This CDR3 region has 15 residues.

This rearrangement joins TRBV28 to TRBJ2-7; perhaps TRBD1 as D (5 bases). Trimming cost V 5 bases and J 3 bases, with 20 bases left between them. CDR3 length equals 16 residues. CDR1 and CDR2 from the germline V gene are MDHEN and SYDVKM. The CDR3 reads CASSDSLTRYRYEQYF. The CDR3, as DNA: TGTGCCAGCAGTGACAGCCTTACCCGCTACCGCTACGAGCAGTACTTC.

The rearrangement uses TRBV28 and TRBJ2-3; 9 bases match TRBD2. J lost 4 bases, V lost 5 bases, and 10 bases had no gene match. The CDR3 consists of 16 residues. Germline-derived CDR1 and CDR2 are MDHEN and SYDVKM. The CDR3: CASSLRSGRVSDTQYF. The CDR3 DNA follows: TGTGCCAGCAGTCTTCGTAGCGGGAGAGTATCAGATACGCAGTATTTT.

This CDR3 is CATSRDSGATYGYTF. As DNA, the CDR3 is TGTGCCACCAGCAGAGATTCCGGGGCGACCTATGGCTACACCTTC. The rearrangement joins TRBV15 to TRBJ1-2; possibly TRBD1 for D (5 bases). V was shortened by 0 bases and J by 4 bases, with 12 bases between the two germline ends. In germline, CDR1 is LNHNV, CDR2 YYDKDF (reference sequence). This CDR3 is 15 amino acids long.